The 17 T cell receptor beta chains below were found in one sample sequenced in a study of shared clonotypes between healthy human individuals. Data came from immunoSEQ multiplex PCR; TCRdb stores just in-frame clones and leaves some out. The sample includes about 680,000 clones, around 90% seen only once; the top ten take about 24%. CD8 cells regarded as naive lacked CD45RO, were positively chosen for CCR7, and omitted terminally differentiated effector memory CD45RA+ cells. Sample: naive CD8+ T cells sorted from blood. These receptors all stem from a man under 40 in good health.

The chain links TRBV27 to TRBJ2-1, with a tentative D call TRBD2 (6 bases). The CDR3 has 16 amino acids. Trimming cost V 4 bases and J 0 bases, with 13 bases left between them. The germline V gene encodes CDR1 MNHEY and CDR2 SMNVEV (reference sequence). The CDR3 DNA reads TGTGCCAGCAGTTACGCTAGCGCAAGCTCCTACAATGAGCAGTTCTTC. This gives the protein CASSYASASSYNEQFF.

The chain carries TRBV4-3 and TRBJ2-1; no clear D gene. The CDR3 consists of 11 residues. CDR1 and CDR2 (germline): LGHNA, YSLEER. Between the trimmed V and J ends, which lost 3 bases and 8 bases, there was a span of 5 bases. CDR3 residues: CASSHNDEQFF. The CDR3 nucleotides read TGCGCCAGCAGCCATAACGATGAGCAGTTCTTC.

The chain has TRBV28 and TRBJ2-7, with 8 bases that match TRBD2. After removal of 10 bases from V and 4 bases from J, the junction contained 3 bases not matched to a gene. The CDR3 totals 11 residues. Germline V gene sequence: CDR1 MDHEN, CDR2 SYDVKM. The CDR3 region has the DNA TGTGCCACAGCGGGGGTTTACGAGCAGTACTTC. This sequence encodes CATAGVYEQYF.

This rearrangement joins TRBV7-6 to TRBJ2-3; 9 nucleotides match TRBD2. This CDR3 is built from 16 residues. V was clipped by 5 bases and J by 2 bases; unmatched bases: 8. Germline CDR1 reads SGHVS; CDR2 reads FNYEAQ. The chain's CDR3 is CASSPTLAGITDTQYF. The CDR3 DNA is TGTGCCAGCAGCCCGACACTAGCGGGTATCACAGATACGCAGTATTTT.

CDR3 in amino acids: CASSAPVAGGPREQYF. CDR3 nucleotide sequence: TGTGCCAGCAGCGCGCCCGTAGCGGGAGGGCCACGAGAGCAGTACTTC. This chain joins TRBV7-8 and TRBJ2-7; TRBD2 matches at 11 bases. This CDR3 has 16 residues. The ends lost 5 bases at V and 7 bases at J; junction bases unmatched: 13. The germline gives CDR1 SGHVS, CDR2 FQNEAQ.

This chain connects TRBV7-9 to TRBJ2-4, with D unresolved. The length of the CDR3 is 14 residues. Germline V gene sequence: CDR1 SEHNR, CDR2 FQNEAQ (reference sequence). Trimming pared 5 bases from V and 5 bases from J, leaving 13 bases between. The CDR3 protein is CASSPDVSQNIQYF. The CDR3 nucleotides read TGTGCCAGCAGCCCCGACGTTAGCCAAAACATTCAGTACTTC.

This clone was counted a single time. The chain combines TRBV27 with TRBJ2-7; 11 bases map to TRBD2. Trimming took 3 bases from V and 3 from J; bases not matched to a gene: 4. The CDR3 runs to 15 residues. CDR1 is MNHEY, CDR2 SMNVEV, per germline (reference sequence). Here the CDR3 reads CASSFGTSGNYEQYF. The CDR3 nucleotides read TGTGCCAGCAGTTTCGGGACTAGCGGTAACTACGAGCAGTACTTC.

The chain links TRBV7-9 to TRBJ2-4; 9 nucleotides agree with TRBD2. The germline V gene encodes CDR1 SEHNR and CDR2 FQNEAQ (reference sequence). V lost 4 bases and J lost 1; bases outside the gene matches: 5. The CDR3 extends over 16 amino acids. This chain's CDR3 is CASSSLAGVAKNIQYF. CDR3 in DNA: TGTGCCAGCAGCTCCTTAGCGGGAGTTGCCAAAAACATTCAGTACTTC.

The rearrangement links TRBV13 to TRBJ2-2; 7 bases are shared with TRBD1. Trimming took 0 bases from V and 0 from J; bases not matched to a gene: 7. The length of the CDR3 is 18 residues. The V gene's germline CDR1 is PRHDT and CDR2 FYEKMQ (reference sequence). The CDR3 nucleotides are TGTGCCAGCAGCTTAGGTATTGCGCAGGGGGCGAACACCGGGGAGCTGTTTTTT. This codes for CASSLGIAQGANTGELFF.

As for this clone: Other DNA sequences in this sample translate to the same CDR3. The chain uses TRBV5-6 and TRBJ1-5, with 8 nucleotides matching TRBD1. This CDR3 comprises 15 residues. Germline V gene lookup returns CDR1 SGHDT and CDR2 YYEEEE. The V segment lost 4 bases and the J segment 2 bases; nucleotides outside the gene matches: 5. The CDR3 region is CASSLGTGGNQPQHF. CDR3 coding DNA: TGTGCCAGCAGCCTCGGGACAGGAGGCAATCAGCCCCAGCATTTT.

V usage is TRBV7-9 and J usage is TRBJ1-1; D uncertain. Looked up from germline, CDR1 is SEHNR and CDR2 is FQNEAQ (reference sequence). The CDR3 extends over 13 amino acids. V was clipped by 5 bases and J by 1 base, with 8 bases between them. This CDR3 is CASSGVWNTEAFF. CDR3 coding DNA: TGTGCCAGCAGCGGGGTGTGGAACACTGAAGCTTTCTTT.

This chain links TRBV15 with TRBJ2-7; D is perhaps TRBD1 (6 bases). V was pared by 1 base and J by 6 bases, with 7 bases between. The length of the CDR3 is 12 residues. CDR1 LNHNV and CDR2 YYDKDF come from the germline V gene (reference sequence). This CDR3 is CATSRGRGEQYF. The CDR3 nucleotides are TGTGCCACCAGCAGAGGCAGGGGCGAGCAGTACTTC.

The chain employs TRBV10-1 and TRBJ1-2, with D hard to call. Germline values: CDR1 WNHNN, CDR2 SYGVQD (reference sequence). The CDR3 extends over 15 amino acids. V was clipped by 3 bases and J by 4 bases, with 15 bases between them. CDR3 amino acids: CASSESPKGAYGYTF. The CDR3 bases are TGCGCCAGCAGTGAATCCCCCAAAGGAGCCTATGGCTACACCTTC.

Turning to this clone: Within the sample, other DNA sequences also encode this same CDR3. This sequence joins TRBV7-9 and TRBJ1-1; D not certain. The CDR3 sequence is 13 residues long. Germline V gives CDR1 SEHNR, CDR2 FQNEAQ (reference sequence). Between the trimmed V and J ends, which lost 0 bases and 5 bases, there was a span of 7 bases. CDR3 residues: CASSLAGRTEAFF. The CDR3 nucleotides are TGTGCCAGCAGCTTAGCGGGCAGGACTGAAGCTTTCTTT.

The chain couples TRBV29-1 to TRBJ2-7; the D gene is possibly TRBD2 (6 bases). CDR3 length equals 12 residues. Germline V gene sequence: CDR1 SQVTM, CDR2 ANQGSEA. The V and J ends lost 1 base and 2 bases respectively, with 6 bases between them. CDR3 in amino acids: CSVEGEAYEQYF. CDR3 DNA: TGCAGCGTTGAAGGGGAGGCCTACGAGCAGTACTTC.

This chain uses TRBV6-5 with TRBJ2-7, with 7 bases aligning to TRBD2. V trimming: 5 bases; J trimming: 0 bases; junction bases outside the gene matches: 4. This CDR3 contains 14 residues. Germline V gives CDR1 MNHEY, CDR2 SVGAGI. CDR3 protein: CASSATSYSYEQYF. For the CDR3, the DNA is TGTGCCAGCAGTGCGACTAGCTACTCCTACGAGCAGTACTTC.

V gene TRBV7-3 combines with J gene TRBJ2-7, with 9 bases matching TRBD1. The CDR3 length is 13 residues. Germline CDR1 is SGHTA and CDR2 is FQGTGA. V lost 4 bases to trimming and J lost 5 bases; unmatched junction nucleotides: 3. The CDR3 spells CASSWGQGDEQYF. CDR3 nucleotide sequence: TGTGCCAGCAGCTGGGGACAGGGAGACGAGCAGTACTTC.